This T cell receptor beta chain was sequenced in a study of regulatory T cells in long-lasting Graves disease. In this sample, this clonotype turned up a few times. Antigen: not known. Stated time point: persistent/refractory GD, antithyroid drugs over 5 years with positive TRAb. Extracted RNA from PBMCs served as the source of the TCR library. From each patient, 8 to 10 milliliters of peripheral blood was drawn and collected into an EDTA anticoagulant tube. In germline, CDR1 is ENHRY, CDR2 SYGVKD. This CDR3 has 15 residues. Trimming cost V 3 bases and J 7 bases, with 18 bases left between them. Study findings and constraints: It was in persistent disease that TRBV28, TRBJ1-2 and TRBJ2-5 were favored. Relative to newly diagnosed Graves' patients, persistent ones had lower TCR diversity. Authors noted too few samples as a limitation.

Library construction for TCR beta used iRepertoire HTBI primers and Arm-PCR of CDR3 regions. TCRdb fed the multiplex PCR reads into MiXCR, producing one record per CDR3 protein. The table records roughly 450,000 distinct CDR3 sequences, 20% to 25% of them present only once. Source: peripheral blood mononuclear cells (PBMCs), taken when the disease was refractory, from a patient treated with antithyroid drugs. The receptor's source is a female donor with Graves disease. The rearrangement links TRBV10-3 to TRBJ1-1, with TRBD1 as a possible D gene (6 bases). Written as DNA, the CDR3 is TGTGCCATCAGTGATGGGGGGGGGCAGGGCAGTGAAGCTTTCTTT. Translating gives CAISDGGGQGSEAFF.